Listed below are T cell receptor beta chains from one sample, sequenced in a study of shared clonotypes between healthy human individuals. The data were produced by immunoSEQ multiplex PCR, yet TCRdb's version contains in-frame clones alone and is incomplete. The sample shows around 1,100,000 clones, 77% of them seen only once. What was sequenced was memory CD4+ T cells from PBMCs. The origin of the receptors is a man between 18 and 29 years old in good health. Some clones in this sample may be carry-over from other donors' samples. The CDR3 runs from the conserved cysteine through the conserved F or W. A D gene is named only where the DNA matches it firmly. Clone size, where shown, is once, few, many, or a class for clones that have expanded.

CASSPRLAASYEQYF | TGCGCCAGCAGCCCCCGACTAGCGGCCTCCTACGAGCAGTACTTC | TRBD2 | . | TRBV5-1 | 15 | TRBJ2-7
CASSLTPQREISYNEQFF | TGCGCCAGCAGCTTGACCCCCCAGCGGGAGATCTCCTACAATGAGCAGTTCTTC | TRBD2 | . | TRBV5-1 | 18 | TRBJ2-1
CASSSLAGNYGYTF | TGTGCCAGCAGCTCCCTTGCCGGAAACTATGGCTACACCTTC | . | . | TRBV5-5 | 14 | TRBJ1-2
CASRYRGAGNTIYF | TGTGCCAGCAGATACAGGGGAGCTGGAAACACCATATATTTT | TRBD1 | . | TRBV6-6 | 14 | TRBJ1-3
CASSTSGTSGRRSEQFF | TGTGCCAGTAGTACTTCCGGGACTAGCGGGAGAAGGAGTGAGCAGTTCTTC | TRBD2 | . | TRBV19 | 17 | TRBJ2-1
CASSQGPGTSLDTQYF | TGCGCCAGCAGCCAAGGACCCGGGACTAGCCTGGATACGCAGTATTTT | TRBD2 | . | TRBV4-1 | 16 | TRBJ2-3
CASSEDRVNEKLFF | TGTGCCAGCAGTGAGGATAGAGTTAATGAAAAACTGTTTTTT | . | . | TRBV6-1 | 14 | TRBJ1-4
CASSLARVLGRETQYF | TGCGCCAGCAGCTTGGCTAGGGTGTTGGGGCGGGAGACCCAGTACTTC | . | . | TRBV5-1 | 16 | TRBJ2-5
CASSPGLDRSTGELFF | TGTGCCAGCAGTCCCGGACTAGATCGGAGCACCGGGGAGCTGTTTTTT | TRBD2 | . | TRBV28 | 16 | TRBJ2-2
CASSKPGLGAFF | TGTGCCAGCAGCAAACCAGGCCTCGGGGCTTTCTTT | . | once | TRBV11-1 | 12 | TRBJ1-1
CASSGGLAGGREGELFF | TGTGCCAGCAGCGGGGGACTAGCGGGAGGGCGAGAAGGGGAGCTGTTTTTT | TRBD2 | . | TRBV11-1 | 17 | TRBJ2-2
CASSYQGLTRETQYF | TGTGCCAGCAGCTATCAGGGGCTAACTCGGGAGACCCAGTACTTC | . | . | TRBV7-2 | 15 | TRBJ2-5
CASSLVFASGQETQYF | TGTGCCAGCAGCTTAGTTTTCGCTAGCGGCCAAGAGACCCAGTACTTC | TRBD2 | . | TRBV7-2 | 16 | TRBJ2-5
CASSLLGREQGQYF | TGTGCCAGCAGCTTACTTGGACGGGAGCAGGGGCAGTACTTC | . | . | TRBV7-9 | 14 | TRBJ2-7
CASSLGPERAHEQYF | TGCGCCAGCAGCTTGGGTCCGGAGAGGGCCCACGAGCAGTACTTC | . | . | TRBV5-1 | 15 | TRBJ2-7
CASSERGVSEAFF | TGTGCCAGCAGTGAAAGGGGAGTTTCTGAAGCTTTCTTT | . | . | TRBV6-1 | 13 | TRBJ1-1
CASSYSASGFTDTQYF | TGTGCCAGCAGTTACTCGGCTAGCGGGTTCACAGATACGCAGTATTTT | TRBD2 | . | TRBV6-5 | 16 | TRBJ2-3
CASSPNRVRQETQYF | TGTGCCAGCAGCCCCAACAGGGTCAGACAAGAGACCCAGTACTTC | . | . | TRBV7-8 | 15 | TRBJ2-5
CASSQELSGELFF | TGCGCCAGCAGCCAGGAACTCTCCGGGGAGCTGTTTTTT | . | . | TRBV4-3 | 13 | TRBJ2-2
CASSLGLGGGNEQFF | TGTGCCAGCAGCTTAGGACTAGGAGGGGGCAATGAGCAGTTCTTC | . | . | TRBV7-7 | 15 | TRBJ2-1
CASVRVRNTEAFF | TGTGCCAGCGTCAGGGTCCGGAACACTGAAGCTTTCTTT | . | . | TRBV6-6 | 13 | TRBJ1-1
CASSVLAGSTDTQYF | TGTGCCAGCAGTGTACTAGCGGGATCAACAGATACGCAGTATTTT | TRBD2 | . | TRBV2 | 15 | TRBJ2-3
CASTWTVGHGYTF | TGTGCCAGCACCTGGACCGTTGGACATGGCTACACCTTC | . | once | TRBV19 | 13 | TRBJ1-2
CASADRISYEQYF | TGTGCCAGTGCCGATCGCATCTCCTACGAGCAGTACTTC | . | . | TRBV6-1 | 13 | TRBJ2-7
CASSLEGDTIYF | TGTGCCAGCTCCCTGGAGGGGGACACCATATATTTT | . | once | TRBV18 | 12 | TRBJ1-3
CASSRDRGYNEQFF | TGTGCCAGCTCCCGGGACAGGGGCTACAATGAGCAGTTCTTC | TRBD1 | . | TRBV7-6 | 14 | TRBJ2-1
CSARANEQFF | TGCAGTGCTAGAGCCAATGAGCAGTTCTTC | . | . | TRBV20-1 | 10 | TRBJ2-1
CASSLNGDREFF | TGTGCCAGCAGTTTAAATGGGGACAGGGAGTTCTTC | TRBD1 | . | TRBV27 | 12 | TRBJ2-1
CASSVSGSYEQYF | TGTGCCAGCAGTGTCTCGGGTTCCTACGAGCAGTACTTC | . | . | TRBV25-1 | 13 | TRBJ2-7
CASSGGTGNTGELFF | TGTGCCAGCAGTGGAGGGACAGGGAACACCGGGGAGCTGTTTTTT | TRBD1 | few | TRBV5-4 | 15 | TRBJ2-2
CASSPVRTSHEQYF | TGTGCCAGCAGCCCCGTCCGGACCTCACACGAGCAGTACTTC | . | . | TRBV7-2 | 14 | TRBJ2-7
CANSYDSASNSPLHF | TGTGCCAACAGTTACGACAGCGCCAGTAATTCACCCCTCCACTTT | . | . | TRBV6-5 | 15 | TRBJ1-6
CASSASLKGTSHYEQYF | TGTGCCAGCAGCGCCAGCTTGAAAGGAACTTCTCACTACGAGCAGTACTTC | . | . | TRBV21-1 | 17 | TRBJ2-7
CASSRTVSYEQYF | TGTGCCAGCAGTCGGACAGTCTCCTACGAGCAGTACTTC | . | . | TRBV2 | 13 | TRBJ2-7
CASSAGTATGYTF | TGTGCCAGCAGCGCAGGGACAGCCACAGGCTACACCTTC | TRBD1 | . | TRBV7-8 | 13 | TRBJ1-2
CASNRRPWESGETQYF | TGTGCCAGCAATCGGAGACCCTGGGAGTCGGGTGAGACCCAGTACTTC | . | . | TRBV5-4 | 16 | TRBJ2-5
CASSLAPDIELFF | TGTGCCAGCAGCTTGGCGCCGGACATTGAACTGTTTTTT | . | . | TRBV5-5 | 13 | TRBJ1-4
CASSGGTSAPTDTQYF | TGTGCCAGCAGTGGAGGTACTAGCGCGCCCACAGATACGCAGTATTTT | TRBD2 | few | TRBV6-1 | 16 | TRBJ2-3
CASSYYSWREDTQYF | TGTGCCAGCAGCTACTACTCCTGGAGGGAAGATACGCAGTATTTT | . | few | TRBV5-4 | 15 | TRBJ2-3
CASSEKGATDTEAFF | TGTGCCAGCAGTGAGAAAGGCGCCACGGACACTGAAGCTTTCTTT | . | . | TRBV6-1 | 15 | TRBJ1-1
CASSLLGGQGDTGELFF | TGTGCCAGCAGCTTATTAGGAGGACAGGGGGACACCGGGGAGCTGTTTTTT | TRBD1 | . | TRBV7-3 | 17 | TRBJ2-2
CASSLYRVRGETQYF | TGTGCCAGCAGTTTATACAGGGTGCGAGGGGAGACCCAGTACTTC | . | . | TRBV28 | 15 | TRBJ2-5
CASSVAGGANTGELFF | TGTGCCAGCAGCGTAGCGGGCGGGGCGAACACCGGGGAGCTGTTTTTT | . | . | TRBV9 | 16 | TRBJ2-2
CASSPQGQSYEQYF | TGCGCCAGCAGCCCCCAAGGGCAGTCCTACGAGCAGTACTTC | . | . | TRBV5-1 | 14 | TRBJ2-7
CASSLLGWGYEQYF | TGTGCCAGCAGCTTATTAGGGTGGGGGTACGAGCAGTACTTC | . | once | TRBV11-2 | 14 | TRBJ2-7
CASSQDRGGSQPQHF | TGTGCCAGCAGCCAAGATAGAGGGGGCAGTCAGCCCCAGCATTTT | TRBD1 | once | TRBV4-2 | 15 | TRBJ1-5
CASSPQGQGEAFF | TGTGCCAGCTCACCACAAGGACAGGGAGAAGCTTTCTTT | TRBD1 | . | TRBV18 | 13 | TRBJ1-1
CASSRPRRDRYTETQYF | TGTGCCAGCAGCCGACCCCGCCGGGACAGGTATACCGAGACCCAGTACTTC | TRBD1 | . | TRBV7-9 | 17 | TRBJ2-5
CTSSQDRLTSGQPQHF | TGCACCAGCAGCCAAGACAGGTTAACCTCAGGTCAGCCCCAGCATTTT | . | . | TRBV1 | 16 | TRBJ1-5
CASRARTIGYGYTF | TGTGCCAGCAGAGCCCGGACAATCGGCTATGGCTACACCTTC | . | . | TRBV2 | 14 | TRBJ1-2
CASSSRTGWNGYTF | TGTGCCAGCAGTTCGAGGACAGGGTGGAATGGCTACACCTTC | TRBD1 | . | TRBV28 | 14 | TRBJ1-2
CASSYTGATDTQYF | TGTGCCAGCAGTTACACAGGGGCCACAGATACGCAGTATTTT | TRBD1 | . | TRBV6-6 | 14 | TRBJ2-3
CSGGGRSVLEETQYF | TGCAGCGGGGGGGGCAGGTCTGTTTTAGAAGAGACCCAGTACTTC | . | . | TRBV29-1 | 15 | TRBJ2-5
CASSPDRASGEQYF | TGTGCCAGCAGCCCAGACAGGGCGTCGGGCGAGCAGTACTTC | TRBD1 | . | TRBV11-1 | 14 | TRBJ2-7
CASSGGLAGTDNEQFF | TGCGCCAGCAGTGGGGGACTAGCGGGAACTGACAATGAGCAGTTCTTC | TRBD2 | once | TRBV10-1 | 16 | TRBJ2-1
CASSTGAADEQFF | TGTGCCAGCAGCACCGGGGCTGCCGATGAGCAGTTCTTC | . | . | TRBV5-4 | 13 | TRBJ2-1
CASSPYTGELFF | TGTGCCAGCAGCCCTTACACCGGGGAGCTGTTTTTT | . | . | TRBV11-3 | 12 | TRBJ2-2
CASSLSADNYGYTF | TGTGCCAGCAGTTTATCGGCCGATAACTATGGCTACACCTTC | . | . | TRBV28 | 14 | TRBJ1-2